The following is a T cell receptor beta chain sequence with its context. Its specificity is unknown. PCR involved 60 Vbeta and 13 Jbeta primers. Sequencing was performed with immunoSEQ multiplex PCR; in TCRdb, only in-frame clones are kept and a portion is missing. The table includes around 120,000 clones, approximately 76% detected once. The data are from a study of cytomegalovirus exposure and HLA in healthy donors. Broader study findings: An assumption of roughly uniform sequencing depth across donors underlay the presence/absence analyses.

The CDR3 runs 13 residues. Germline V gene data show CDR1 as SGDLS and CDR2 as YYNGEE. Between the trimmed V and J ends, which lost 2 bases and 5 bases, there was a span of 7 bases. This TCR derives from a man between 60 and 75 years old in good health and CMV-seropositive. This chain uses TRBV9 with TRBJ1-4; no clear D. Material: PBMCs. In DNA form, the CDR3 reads TGTGCCAGCAGCGTCGCAAGCAATGAAAAACTGTTTTTT. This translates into CASSVASNEKLFF.